A single count supports the clone carrying this T cell receptor (beta chain). The data belong to a study of cytotoxic CD8 clonotypes in ibrutinib-treated CLL. Trimming pared 4 bases from V and 2 bases from J, leaving 11 bases between. This CDR3 is 14 amino acids long. Per the germline V gene, CDR1 is SGHVS and CDR2 is FNYEAQ. Measured with immunoSEQ multiplex PCR; TCRdb has only the in-frame clones, and not every one. Among some 300,000 clones listed, roughly 85% were seen once. The V call is TRBV7-6, the J call TRBJ2-5; D is unclear. Here the sequenced sample was PBMCs, taken before ibrutinib treatment. This receptor was obtained from a human donor with chronic lymphocytic leukemia. CDR3 nucleotides: TGTGCCAGCAGCTACGATCAGATGCAAGAGACCCAGTACTTC. Translated: CASSYDQMQETQYF. Full variable domain (missing parts from reference TRBV7-6 and TRBJ2-5): GAGVSQSPRYKVTKRGQDVALRCDPISGHVSLYWYRQALGQGPEFLTYFNYEAQQDKSGLPNDRFSAERPEGSISTLTIQRTEQRDSAMYRCASSYDQMQETQYFGPGTRLLVL.